Shown below are 22 T cell receptor beta chains from a single sample sequenced in a study of blood T cell repertoires in COVID-19. Profiled with immunoSEQ multiplex PCR; TCRdb holds only in-frame clones, not every one. The sample comprises roughly 170,000 clones, more than 75% of which are singletons, and around 5% rests with the top ten. Sample: peripheral blood. Receptors were obtained from a woman between 45 and 65 years old with COVID-19, enrolled during active disease.

The chain joins TRBV7-3 to TRBJ1-2; possible D gene TRBD1, 6 bases. There are 17 residues in the CDR3. V was pared by 4 bases and J by 3 bases, with 21 bases between. Looked up from germline, CDR1 is SGHTA and CDR2 is FQGTGA. The CDR3 protein is CASSWRAKGGYDYGYTF. CDR3 nucleotides: TGTGCCAGCAGCTGGCGGGCCAAGGGGGGGTATGACTATGGCTACACCTTC.

The V and J genes are TRBV5-1 and TRBJ2-4; D gene ambiguous. Germline V gene lookup returns CDR1 SGHRS and CDR2 YFSETQ. The CDR3 is 14 amino acids. V gave up 4 bases and J gave up 0 bases, with 8 bases separating them. The CDR3 loop is CASSGDIAKNIQYF. DNA of the CDR3: TGCGCCAGCAGCGGAGATATAGCCAAAAACATTCAGTACTTC.

The chain uses TRBV5-1 and TRBJ2-7; TRBD1 aligns across 7 bases. Germline CDR1 is SGHRS and CDR2 is YFSETQ. The V gene end was trimmed by 5 bases and the J gene end by 5 bases; junction bases not matched to a gene: 16. The CDR3 has 16 amino acids. The CDR3 protein is CASRPSPGTAAHEQYF. The DNA of the CDR3 is TGCGCCAGCAGGCCGAGTCCCGGGACAGCAGCCCACGAGCAGTACTTC.

The CDR3 DNA reads as TGTGCCAGCAGTATGCGGACTAGCGGGAGCACAGATACGCAGTATTTT. Protein product: CASSMRTSGSTDTQYF. The chain couples TRBV27 to TRBJ2-3, with 11 bases fitting TRBD2. The CDR3 has 16 residues. The germline V gene has CDR1 MNHEY and CDR2 SMNVEV (reference sequence). The ends lost 5 bases at V and 0 bases at J; junction bases unmatched: 4.

The rearrangement uses TRBV6-1 and TRBJ2-5, with 7 bases that match TRBD2. The V and J ends lost 3 bases and 6 bases, in that order; junction bases with no gene match: 4. CDR1 and CDR2 from the germline V gene are MNHNS and SASEGT. The CDR3 is made up of 13 amino acids. Here the CDR3 reads CASSETGGQTQYF. In nucleotides, the CDR3 is TGTGCCAGCAGTGAGACGGGGGGACAGACCCAGTACTTC.

The rearrangement links TRBV6-5 to TRBJ2-5, with a tentative D call TRBD2 (5 bases). Trimming cost V 1 base and J 5 bases, with 11 bases left between them. The CDR3 runs to 14 residues. CDR1 is MNHEY, CDR2 SVGAGI, per germline. CDR3: CASSYFRAGETQYF. For the CDR3, the DNA is TGTGCCAGCAGTTACTTCCGGGCGGGCGAGACCCAGTACTTC.

The genes are TRBV11-3 and TRBJ2-7; TRBD2 matches 13 bases. V trimming: 5 bases; J trimming: 2 bases; junction bases outside the gene matches: 9. The CDR3 extends over 17 amino acids. Germline CDR1 SGHNT, CDR2 YENEEA. The CDR3 DNA follows: TGTGCCAGCAGCACCGGACTAGCGGGGGCTAGCACCTACGAGCAGTACTTC. Encoded protein: CASSTGLAGASTYEQYF.

The rearrangement links TRBV29-1 to TRBJ1-2; D is possibly TRBD1 (5 bases). Germline V gives CDR1 SQVTM, CDR2 ANQGSEA. This CDR3 contains 12 residues. V was clipped by 3 bases and J by 6 bases, with 11 bases between them. The CDR3 DNA reads as TGCAGCGTTGATCGGCAGGGCAATGGCTACACCTTC. Protein: CSVDRQGNGYTF.

The sample holds a few counts of this clone. V usage is TRBV12-3 or TRBV12-4 and J usage is TRBJ1-1; 7 bases agree with TRBD1. The trim removed 10 bases at V and 0 bases at J, leaving 5 bases unmatched. CDR3 length equals 13 residues. CDR3 DNA: TGTGCCATCCAGGACAGGATGAACACTGAAGCTTTCTTT. Translation: CAIQDRMNTEAFF.

The sample holds a few counts of this clone. This chain joins TRBV7-9 and TRBJ2-1; 10 bases match TRBD1. From germline, CDR1 is SEHNR and CDR2 FQNEAQ (reference sequence). With 7 bases clipped from V and 8 bases from J, the junction kept 8 bases outside the gene matches. CDR3 size: 14 residues. The CDR3 spells CASIKPGQGYEQFF. CDR3 sequence (DNA): TGTGCCAGCATAAAACCGGGACAGGGGTATGAGCAGTTCTTC. Full variable domain (missing parts from reference TRBV7-9 and TRBJ2-1): DTGVSQNPRHKITKRGQNVTFRCDPISEHNRLYWYRQTLGQGPEFLTYFQNEAQLEKSRLLSDRFSAERPKGSFSTLEIQRTEQGDSAMYLCASIKPGQGYEQFFGPGTRLTVL.

The rearrangement joins TRBV5-1 to TRBJ2-1; 7 positions agree with TRBD2. There are 14 residues in the CDR3. Per the germline V gene, CDR1 is SGHRS and CDR2 is YFSETQ. After removal of 3 bases from V and 5 bases from J, the junction contained 5 bases not matched to a gene. CDR3 sequence: CASSSGLYDNEQFF. In DNA, the CDR3 is TGCGCCAGCAGCTCGGGACTATACGACAATGAGCAGTTCTTC.

This clone was seen only a few times. The chain couples TRBV6-2 or TRBV6-3 to TRBJ2-7; D uncertain. Trimming took 4 bases from V and 5 from J, leaving 15 bases between them. This CDR3 is 14 amino acids long. Germline V lookup: CDR1 MNHEY, CDR2 SVGEGT. The CDR3 here is CASSSRVYENEQYF. As DNA, the CDR3 is TGTGCCAGCAGTTCTCGGGTATACGAGAACGAGCAGTACTTC.

This rearrangement joins TRBV12-3 or TRBV12-4 to TRBJ2-7, with D hard to call. Between the trimmed V and J ends, which lost 6 bases and 4 bases, there was a span of 7 bases. This CDR3 has 11 residues. As DNA, the CDR3 is TGTGCCAGCAGGAGAGATTACGAGCAGTACTTC. It translates to CASRRDYEQYF.

The chain combines TRBV5-1 with TRBJ1-2; 8 bases are a match to TRBD1. From germline, CDR1 is SGHRS and CDR2 YFSETQ. The CDR3 sequence is 17 residues long. V lost 4 bases to trimming and J lost 3 bases; unmatched junction nucleotides: 14. The CDR3 sequence is CASSPSGRTGQDYGYTF. Here the CDR3 DNA reads TGCGCCAGCAGCCCCTCGGGGCGGACAGGGCAGGACTATGGCTACACCTTC.

This rearrangement joins TRBV2 to TRBJ2-7; tentative D call: TRBD2 (6 bases). The germline CDR1 and CDR2 sequences are SNHLY and FYNNEI. V gave up 8 bases and J gave up 4 bases, with 12 bases separating them. This CDR3 contains 12 residues. The CDR3 here is CASVGGSYEQYF. DNA of the CDR3: TGTGCCAGCGTCGGAGGGTCTTACGAGCAGTACTTC.

This clone showed up just once. V usage is TRBV7-2 and J usage is TRBJ2-3; D perhaps matches TRBD2 (5 bases). CDR3 length: 15 amino acids. Trimming stripped 6 bases from V and 0 bases from J, with 13 bases between. Germline-derived CDR1 and CDR2 are SGHTA and FQGNSA. In DNA form, the CDR3 reads TGTGCCAGCAGATTCGCTAGCCTAAGCACAGATACGCAGTATTTT. Amino acid sequence: CASRFASLSTDTQYF.

The J gene is TRBJ1-2, the V gene TRBV29-1, with 7 bases matching TRBD1. J was trimmed by 1 base and V by 3 bases; bases with no gene match: 5. The CDR3 contains 14 residues. Germline V lookup: CDR1 SQVTM, CDR2 ANQGSEA. CDR3 residues: CSVEATGDNYGYTF. The CDR3 region has the DNA TGCAGCGTTGAGGCCACAGGGGATAACTATGGCTACACCTTC. Full variable domain (rest looked up from reference TRBV29-1 and TRBJ1-2): SAVISQKPSRDICQRGTSLTIQCQVDSQVTMMFWYRQQPGQSLTLIATANQGSEATYESGFVIDKFPISRPNLTFSTLTVSNMSPEDSSIYLCSVEATGDNYGYTFGSGTRLTVV.

This clone is a singleton in its sample. This sequence joins TRBV3-1 (or the pseudogene TRBV3-2) and TRBJ2-7; D possibly corresponds to TRBD1 (6 bases). Per the germline V gene, CDR1 is LGHDT and CDR2 is YNNKEL (reference sequence). V was pared by 3 bases and J by 0 bases, with 12 bases between. This CDR3 comprises 15 residues. The CDR3 spells CASSQGAADSYEQYF. As DNA, the CDR3 is TGTGCCAGCAGCCAGGGGGCGGCGGACTCCTACGAGCAGTACTTC.

CDR3: CAWSDRVVGEQYF. The CDR3 region has the DNA TGTGCCTGGAGTGACAGGGTAGTCGGCGAGCAGTACTTC. The chain links TRBV30 to TRBJ2-7, with D possibly TRBD1 on 6 matching bases. V dropped 1 base and J dropped 6 bases, with 13 bases sitting between them. This CDR3 comprises 13 residues. The germline gives CDR1 GTSNPN, CDR2 SVGIG (reference sequence).

The rearrangement joins TRBV18 to TRBJ1-2; 7 bases agree with TRBD1. The CDR3 spans 14 residues. Germline lookup yields CDR1 KGHSH and CDR2 LQKENI. V lost 2 bases and J lost 6; bases outside the gene matches: 6. DNA for the CDR3: TGTGCCAGCTCACCAAATGACAGGGTAGATGGCTACACCTTC. Translation: CASSPNDRVDGYTF.

The V gene is TRBV10-2, the J gene TRBJ2-7; TRBD2 might be the D (7 bases). Germline V lookup: CDR1 WSHSY, CDR2 SAAADI. V was shortened by 5 bases and J by 4 bases, with 12 bases between the two germline ends. CDR3 length: 13 residues. The CDR3 reads CASSHRGAYEQYF. CDR3 DNA sequence: TGCGCCAGCAGTCACCGGGGGGCTTACGAGCAGTACTTC.

The chain combines TRBV12-5 with TRBJ1-5; D ambiguous. The V gene's germline CDR1 is LGHNT and CDR2 FRNRAP. CDR3 size: 12 residues. Trimming pared 6 bases from V and 8 bases from J, leaving 11 bases between. The CDR3 protein is CASGNPQEPQHF. As DNA, the CDR3 is TGTGCTAGTGGGAACCCCCAGGAGCCCCAGCATTTT.